These 9 T cell receptor beta chains came from one sample sequenced in a study of cytomegalovirus exposure and HLA in healthy donors. Use of 60 Vbeta and 13 Jbeta primers characterized the PCR. The table came from immunoSEQ multiplex PCR; TCRdb's copy has only in-frame clones and leaves some out. The repertoire has some 180,000 clones, around three quarters of them found once; the top ten carry around 14%. The sample taken for sequencing was PBMCs. These receptors came from a woman between 25 and 40 years old in good health and CMV-seropositive.

Points on this clone: The sample has other DNA sequences that encode this CDR3 too. V and J are TRBV2 and TRBJ1-3; D gene uncertain. The V end lost 7 bases, the J end lost 2 bases, and 12 bases lay between the germline ends. Germline V gene data show CDR1 as SNHLY and CDR2 as FYNNEI. The CDR3 is made up of 14 amino acids. The DNA of the CDR3 is TGTGCCAGCATTCCCTCCGGGACTGGAAACACCATATATTTT. Translated, it gives CASIPSGTGNTIYF.

The rearrangement joins TRBV28 to TRBJ1-4, with D perhaps TRBD1 (5 bases). Germline CDR1 reads MDHEN; CDR2 reads SYDVKM. V was clipped by 8 bases and J by 7 bases, with 17 bases between them. The CDR3 has 14 residues. CDR3 nucleotide sequence: TGTGCCAGCCCCGCCCCGGGGGACTCTGAAAAACTGTTTTTT. Amino acid sequence: CASPAPGDSEKLFF.

This clone has only a few counts. CDR3 region: CASTSTISGANVLTF. CDR3 DNA sequence: TGTGCCAGCACCTCGACTATCTCTGGGGCCAACGTCCTGACTTTC. The gene calls are TRBV28 and TRBJ2-6; possibly TRBD2 for D (5 bases). The germline gives CDR1 MDHEN, CDR2 SYDVKM. V was shortened by 7 bases and J by 0 bases, with 10 bases between the two germline ends. CDR3 length equals 15 residues.

The chain couples TRBV5-1 to TRBJ1-4; tentative D call: TRBD1 (6 bases). CDR1 and CDR2 (germline): SGHRS, YFSETQ. CDR3 length: 16 residues. Trimming removed 4 bases at V and 5 bases at J, with 18 bases between. CDR3 sequence: CASSQGGRGTNEKLFF. In DNA, the CDR3 is TGCGCCAGCAGCCAAGGAGGGAGGGGGACAAATGAAAAACTGTTTTTT.

This rearrangement joins TRBV6-6 to TRBJ2-7; the D gene is possibly TRBD1 (5 bases). V lost 2 bases and J 2 bases, leaving 13 bases between the germline ends. This CDR3 region has 15 residues. Per germline, CDR1 MNHNY and CDR2 SVGAGI (reference sequence). The CDR3: CASSYVQGIPYEQYF. The CDR3 DNA follows: TGTGCCAGCAGTTACGTGCAGGGTATTCCCTACGAGCAGTACTTC.

This clone has just a few counts. V usage is TRBV4-1 and J usage is TRBJ2-1; D uncertain. Germline CDR1 and CDR2: MGHRA and YSYEKL. The CDR3 is 13 residues long. The V gene lost 1 base and the J gene lost 6 bases, with 7 bases spanning the gap. The CDR3: CASSQVGANEQFF. In DNA, the CDR3 is TGCGCCAGCAGCCAAGTAGGAGCCAATGAGCAGTTCTTC.

This clone was seen more than once but under ten times. The V gene is TRBV4-1, the J gene TRBJ2-7, with TRBD2 identical over 9 bases. Looked up from germline, CDR1 is MGHRA and CDR2 is YSYEKL. This CDR3 comprises 15 residues. Trimming took 3 bases from V and 3 from J; bases not matched to a gene: 6. CDR3 residues: CASSHILAGIYEQYF. The DNA for the CDR3 is TGCGCCAGCAGCCATATCCTAGCGGGAATCTACGAGCAGTACTTC.

The V and J genes are TRBV5-3 and TRBJ2-5; TRBD2 matches at 8 bases. TRBV5-3 is sorted into the ORF group, with uncertain function. The CDR3 runs to 15 residues. V lost 0 bases, J lost 5 bases, and 6 bases stayed unmatched. The CDR3 here is CARSLGVGGGETQYF. The CDR3 nucleotides are TGTGCCAGAAGCTTGGGGGTTGGCGGGGGGGAGACCCAGTACTTC.

The V gene is TRBV19, the J gene TRBJ2-7; 8 bases match TRBD1. The germline V gene encodes CDR1 LNHDA and CDR2 SQIVND (reference sequence). The CDR3 has 14 residues. The ends lost 6 bases at V and 4 bases at J; junction bases unmatched: 8. The CDR3 region is CASSRTGRTYEQYF. DNA for the CDR3: TGTGCCAGTAGCCGGACAGGGAGGACGTACGAGCAGTACTTC. Based on the CDR3 plus reference TRBV19 and TRBJ2-7, the full variable domain is DGGITQSPKYLFRKEGQNVTLSCEQNLNHDAMYWYRQDPGQGLRLIYYSQIVNDFQKGDIAEGYSVSREKKESFPLTVTSAQKNPTAFYLCASSRTGRTYEQYFGPGTRLTVT.